The following is a TCR beta chain sequence with its context. This CDR3 has 13 amino acids. The sample is drawn from a study of T cell changes during pregnancy in multiple sclerosis. Only in-frame clones appear in the TCRdb table, and some are missing; sequencing was by immunoSEQ multiplex PCR. The sample shows about 38,000 clones, roughly 93% of them seen only once. The source of this sequence is a female donor with multiple sclerosis, enrolled in a pregnancy study. The material was CD4+ T cells from peripheral blood mononuclear cells, obtained in the second trimester of pregnancy. This chain joins TRBV7-5 and TRBJ2-7; the table's D gene call, TRBD2, was not cross checked with the DNA. TRBV7-5 represents a pseudogene. The CDR3 loop is CVRSLGLLYEQYF. CDR3 nucleotides: TGTGTCAGAAGCTTAGGACTCCTCTACGAGCAGTACTTC.